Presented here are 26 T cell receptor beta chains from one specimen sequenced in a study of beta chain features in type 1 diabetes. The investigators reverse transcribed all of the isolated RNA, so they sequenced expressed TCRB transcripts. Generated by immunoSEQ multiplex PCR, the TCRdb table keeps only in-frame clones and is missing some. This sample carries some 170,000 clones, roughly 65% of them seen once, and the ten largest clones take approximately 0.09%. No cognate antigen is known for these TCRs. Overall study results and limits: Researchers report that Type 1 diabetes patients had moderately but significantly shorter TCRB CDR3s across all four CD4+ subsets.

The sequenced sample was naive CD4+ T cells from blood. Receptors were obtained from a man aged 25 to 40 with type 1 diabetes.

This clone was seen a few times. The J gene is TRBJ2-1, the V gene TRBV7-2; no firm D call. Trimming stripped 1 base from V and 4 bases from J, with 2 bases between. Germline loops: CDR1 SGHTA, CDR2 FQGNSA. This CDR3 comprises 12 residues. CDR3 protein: CASSLVYNEQFF. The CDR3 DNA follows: TGTGCCAGCAGCTTAGTTTACAATGAGCAGTTCTTC.

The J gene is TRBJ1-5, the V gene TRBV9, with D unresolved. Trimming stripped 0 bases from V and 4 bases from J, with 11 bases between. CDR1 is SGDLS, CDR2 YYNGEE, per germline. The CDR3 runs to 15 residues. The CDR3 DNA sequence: TGTGCCAGCAGCGTAGAGGGAGACCCTAATCAGCCCCAGCATTTT. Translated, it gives CASSVEGDPNQPQHF.

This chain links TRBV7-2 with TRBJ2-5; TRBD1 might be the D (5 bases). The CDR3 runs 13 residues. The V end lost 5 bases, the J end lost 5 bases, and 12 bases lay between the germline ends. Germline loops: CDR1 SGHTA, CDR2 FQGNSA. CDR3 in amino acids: CASSQRQRETQYF. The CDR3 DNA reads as TGTGCCAGCAGCCAACGACAGAGGGAGACCCAGTACTTC. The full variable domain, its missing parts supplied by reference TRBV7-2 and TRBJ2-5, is GAGVSQSPSNKVTEKGKDVELRCDPISGHTALYWYRQSLGQGLEFLIYFQGNSAPDKSGLPSDRFSAERTGGSVSTLTIQRTQQEDSAVYLCASSQRQRETQYFGPGTRLLVL.

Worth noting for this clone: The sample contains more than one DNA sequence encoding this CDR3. CDR3 region: CAISLGQSYEQYF. Here the CDR3 DNA reads TGTGCCATCAGCCTGGGACAGAGCTACGAGCAGTACTTC. V is TRBV10-3 and J is TRBJ2-7, with 7 bases lining up with TRBD1. This CDR3 contains 13 residues. The J segment lost 3 bases and the V segment lost 6 bases, leaving 5 bases of the junction unmatched. CDR1 ENHRY and CDR2 SYGVKD come from the germline V gene.

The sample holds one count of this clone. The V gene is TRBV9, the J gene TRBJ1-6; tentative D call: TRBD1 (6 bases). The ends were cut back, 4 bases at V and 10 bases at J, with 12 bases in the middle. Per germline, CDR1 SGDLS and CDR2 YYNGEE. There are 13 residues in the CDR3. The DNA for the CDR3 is TGTGCCAGCAGCATCTACAGGGACTCACCCCTCCACTTT. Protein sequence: CASSIYRDSPLHF.

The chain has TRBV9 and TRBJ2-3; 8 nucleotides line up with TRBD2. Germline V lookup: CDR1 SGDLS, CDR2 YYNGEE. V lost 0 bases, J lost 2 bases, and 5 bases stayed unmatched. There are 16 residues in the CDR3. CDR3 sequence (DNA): TGTGCCAGCAGCGTAGCCGCGGGGGGCTACACAGATACGCAGTATTTT. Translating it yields CASSVAAGGYTDTQYF. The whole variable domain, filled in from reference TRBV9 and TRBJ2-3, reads DSGVTQTPKHLITATGQRVTLRCSPRSGDLSVYWYQQSLDQGLQFLIQYYNGEERAKGNILERFSAQQFPDLHSELNLSSLELGDSALYFCASSVAAGGYTDTQYFGPGTRLTVL.

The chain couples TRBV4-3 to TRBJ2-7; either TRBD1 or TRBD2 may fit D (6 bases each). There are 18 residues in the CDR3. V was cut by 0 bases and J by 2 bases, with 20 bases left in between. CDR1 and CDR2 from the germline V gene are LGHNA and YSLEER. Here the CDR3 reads CASSQELGGYTQTYEQYF. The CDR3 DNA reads TGCGCCAGCAGCCAAGAGTTGGGGGGCTATACCCAAACCTACGAGCAGTACTTC.

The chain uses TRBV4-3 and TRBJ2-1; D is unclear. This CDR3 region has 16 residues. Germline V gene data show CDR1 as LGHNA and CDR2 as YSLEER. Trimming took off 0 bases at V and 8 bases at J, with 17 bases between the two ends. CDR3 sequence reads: CASSQDTIPGIHEQFF. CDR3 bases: TGCGCCAGCAGCCAAGATACGATCCCGGGTATCCATGAGCAGTTCTTC.

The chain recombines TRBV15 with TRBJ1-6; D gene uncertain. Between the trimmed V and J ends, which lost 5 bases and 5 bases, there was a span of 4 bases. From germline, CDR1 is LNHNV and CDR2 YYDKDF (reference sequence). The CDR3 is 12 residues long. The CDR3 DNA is TGTGCCACCAGCGGTCATAATTCACCCCTCCACTTT. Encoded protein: CATSGHNSPLHF. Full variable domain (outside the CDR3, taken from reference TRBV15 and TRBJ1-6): DAMVIQNPRYQVTQFGKPVTLSCSQTLNHNVMYWYQQKSSQAPKLLFHYYDKDFNNEADTPDNFQSRRPNTSFCFLDIRSPGLGDTAMYLCATSGHNSPLHFGNGTRLTVT.

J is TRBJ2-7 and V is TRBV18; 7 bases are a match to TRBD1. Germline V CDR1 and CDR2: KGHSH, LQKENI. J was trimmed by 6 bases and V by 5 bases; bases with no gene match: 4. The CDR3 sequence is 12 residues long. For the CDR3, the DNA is TGTGCCAGCTCAGAACAGGGGAGCGAGCAGTACTTC. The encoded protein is CASSEQGSEQYF. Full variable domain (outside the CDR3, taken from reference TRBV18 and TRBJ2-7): NAGVMQNPRHLVRRRGQEARLRCSPMKGHSHVYWYRQLPEEGLKFMVYLQKENIIDESGMPKERFSAEFPKEGPSILRIQQVVRGDSAAYFCASSEQGSEQYFGPGTRLTVT.

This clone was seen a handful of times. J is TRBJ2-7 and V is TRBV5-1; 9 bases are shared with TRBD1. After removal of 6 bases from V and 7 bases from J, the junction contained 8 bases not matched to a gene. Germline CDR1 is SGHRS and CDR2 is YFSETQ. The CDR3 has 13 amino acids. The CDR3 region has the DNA TGCGCCAGCAAGGGGACAGGGAAGCATGAGCAGTACTTC. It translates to CASKGTGKHEQYF.

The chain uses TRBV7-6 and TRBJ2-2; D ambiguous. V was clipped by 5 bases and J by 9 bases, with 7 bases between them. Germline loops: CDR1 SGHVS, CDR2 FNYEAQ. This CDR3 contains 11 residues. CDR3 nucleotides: TGTGCCAGCAGCCCCGCAAGGGAGCTGTTTTTT. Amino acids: CASSPARELFF.

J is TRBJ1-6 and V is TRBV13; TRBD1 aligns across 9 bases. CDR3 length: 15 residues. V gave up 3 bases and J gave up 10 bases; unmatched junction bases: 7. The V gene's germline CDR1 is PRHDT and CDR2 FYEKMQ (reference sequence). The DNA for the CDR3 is TGTGCCAGCAGCTTGGGGACAGGGTACGGCTCACCCCTCCACTTT. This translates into CASSLGTGYGSPLHF.

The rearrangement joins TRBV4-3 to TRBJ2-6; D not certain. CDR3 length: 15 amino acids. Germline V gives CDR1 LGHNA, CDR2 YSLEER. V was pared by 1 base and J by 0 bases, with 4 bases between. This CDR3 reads CASSQVDSGANVLTF. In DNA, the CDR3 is TGCGCCAGCAGCCAAGTAGACTCTGGGGCCAACGTCCTGACTTTC.

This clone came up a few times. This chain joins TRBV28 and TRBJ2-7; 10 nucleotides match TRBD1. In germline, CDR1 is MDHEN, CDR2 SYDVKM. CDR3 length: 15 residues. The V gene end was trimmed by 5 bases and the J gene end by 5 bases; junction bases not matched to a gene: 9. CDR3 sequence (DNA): TGTGCCAGCAGTCCACCAAGACAGGGGGCCCACGAGCAGTACTTC. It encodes CASSPPRQGAHEQYF.

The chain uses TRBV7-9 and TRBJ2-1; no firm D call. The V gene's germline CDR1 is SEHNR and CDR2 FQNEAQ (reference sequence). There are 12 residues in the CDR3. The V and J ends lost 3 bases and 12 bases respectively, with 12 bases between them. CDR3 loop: CASSFLSTMQFF. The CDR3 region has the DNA TGTGCCAGCAGCTTTCTCTCGACAATGCAGTTCTTC.

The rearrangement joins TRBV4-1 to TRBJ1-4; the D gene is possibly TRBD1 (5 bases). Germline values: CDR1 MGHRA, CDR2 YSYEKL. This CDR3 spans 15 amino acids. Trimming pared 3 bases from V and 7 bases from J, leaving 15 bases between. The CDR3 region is CASSQGLSGIEKLFF. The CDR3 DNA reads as TGCGCCAGCAGCCAGGGACTCTCCGGAATTGAAAAACTGTTTTTT.

The CDR3 sequence is CASSFPTGIRETQYF. The CDR3 DNA sequence: TGTGCCAGCAGCTTCCCGACAGGAATAAGAGAGACCCAGTACTTC. The chain carries TRBV11-2 and TRBJ2-5; weak D call: TRBD1 (6 bases). Trimming stripped 3 bases from V and 4 bases from J, with 15 bases between. CDR1 is SGHAT, CDR2 FQNNGV, per germline. The CDR3 covers 15 residues.

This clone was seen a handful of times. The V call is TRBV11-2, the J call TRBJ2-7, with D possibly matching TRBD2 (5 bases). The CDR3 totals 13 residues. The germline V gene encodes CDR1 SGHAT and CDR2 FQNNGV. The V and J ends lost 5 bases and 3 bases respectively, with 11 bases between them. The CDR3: CASSGGAVYEQYF. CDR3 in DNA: TGTGCCAGCAGCGGAGGTGCGGTCTACGAGCAGTACTTC.

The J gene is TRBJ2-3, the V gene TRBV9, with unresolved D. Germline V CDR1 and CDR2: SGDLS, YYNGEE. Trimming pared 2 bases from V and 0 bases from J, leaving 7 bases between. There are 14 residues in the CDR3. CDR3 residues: CASSVEASTDTQYF. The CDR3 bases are TGTGCCAGCAGCGTTGAGGCTAGCACAGATACGCAGTATTTT.

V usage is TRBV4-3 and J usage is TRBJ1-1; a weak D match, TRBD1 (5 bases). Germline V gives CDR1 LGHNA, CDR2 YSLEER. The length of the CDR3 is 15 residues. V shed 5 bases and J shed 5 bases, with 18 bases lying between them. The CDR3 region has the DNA TGCGCCAGCAGCTTGGGAAGGGGCCGGGAAACTGAAGCTTTCTTT. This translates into CASSLGRGRETEAFF.

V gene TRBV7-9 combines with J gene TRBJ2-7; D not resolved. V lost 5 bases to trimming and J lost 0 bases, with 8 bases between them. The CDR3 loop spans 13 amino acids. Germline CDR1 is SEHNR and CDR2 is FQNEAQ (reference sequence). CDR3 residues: CASSPPASYEQYF. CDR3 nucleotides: TGTGCCAGCAGCCCCCCGGCCTCCTACGAGCAGTACTTC.

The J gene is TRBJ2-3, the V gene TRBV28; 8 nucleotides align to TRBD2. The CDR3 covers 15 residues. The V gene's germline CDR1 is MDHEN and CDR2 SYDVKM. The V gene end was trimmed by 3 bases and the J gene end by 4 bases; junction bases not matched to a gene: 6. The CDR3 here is CASSLRGGGPDTQYF. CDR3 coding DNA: TGTGCCAGCAGTTTGAGGGGCGGGGGGCCAGATACGCAGTATTTT.

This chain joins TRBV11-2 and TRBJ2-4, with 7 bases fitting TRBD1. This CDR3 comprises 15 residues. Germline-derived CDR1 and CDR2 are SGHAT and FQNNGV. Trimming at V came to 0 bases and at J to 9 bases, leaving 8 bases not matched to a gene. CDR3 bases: TGTGCCAGCAGCTTAGACGGGACAGCCATCGGCATTCAGTACTTC. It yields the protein CASSLDGTAIGIQYF.

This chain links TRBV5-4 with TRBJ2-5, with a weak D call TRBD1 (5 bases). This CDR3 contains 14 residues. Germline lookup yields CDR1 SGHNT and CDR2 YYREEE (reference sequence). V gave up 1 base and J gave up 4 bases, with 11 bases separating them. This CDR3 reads CASSLPGNVETQYF. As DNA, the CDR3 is TGTGCCAGCAGCTTGCCAGGGAACGTAGAGACCCAGTACTTC.

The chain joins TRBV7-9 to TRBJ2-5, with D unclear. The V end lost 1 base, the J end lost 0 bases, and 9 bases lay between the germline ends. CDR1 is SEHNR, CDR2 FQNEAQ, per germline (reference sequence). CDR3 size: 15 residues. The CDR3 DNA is TGTGCCAGCAGCTTAGTGGGCTGGTACCAAGAGACCCAGTACTTC. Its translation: CASSLVGWYQETQYF.